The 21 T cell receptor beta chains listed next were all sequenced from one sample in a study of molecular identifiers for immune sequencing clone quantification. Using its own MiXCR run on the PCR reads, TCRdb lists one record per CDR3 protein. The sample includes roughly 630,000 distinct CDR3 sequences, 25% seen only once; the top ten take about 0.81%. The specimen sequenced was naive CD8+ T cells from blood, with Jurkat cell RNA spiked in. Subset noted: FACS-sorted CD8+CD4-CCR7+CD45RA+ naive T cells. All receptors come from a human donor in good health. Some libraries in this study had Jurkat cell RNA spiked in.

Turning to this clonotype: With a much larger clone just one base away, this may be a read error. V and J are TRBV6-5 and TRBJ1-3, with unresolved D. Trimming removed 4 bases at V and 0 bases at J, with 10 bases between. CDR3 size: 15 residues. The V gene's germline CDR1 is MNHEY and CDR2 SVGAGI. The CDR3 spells CASSCQVHSGNTIYF. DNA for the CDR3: TGTGCCAGCAGTTGCCAGGTTCACTCTGGAAACACCATATATTTT.

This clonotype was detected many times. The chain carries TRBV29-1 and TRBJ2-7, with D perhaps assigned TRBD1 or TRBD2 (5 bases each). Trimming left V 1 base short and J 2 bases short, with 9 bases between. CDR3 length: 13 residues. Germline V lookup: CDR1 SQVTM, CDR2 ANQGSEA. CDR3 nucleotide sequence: TGCAGCGTTGAAGCACCGGGACCCTACGAGCAGTACTTC. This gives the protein CSVEAPGPYEQYF.

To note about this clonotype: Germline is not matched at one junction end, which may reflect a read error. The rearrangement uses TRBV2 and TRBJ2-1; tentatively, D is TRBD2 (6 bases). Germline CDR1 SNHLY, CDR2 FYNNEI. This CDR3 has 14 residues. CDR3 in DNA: TGTGTCAGCAGTCTACGGGGGTTGGACAATGAGCAGTTCTTC. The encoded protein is CVSSLRGLDNEQFF.

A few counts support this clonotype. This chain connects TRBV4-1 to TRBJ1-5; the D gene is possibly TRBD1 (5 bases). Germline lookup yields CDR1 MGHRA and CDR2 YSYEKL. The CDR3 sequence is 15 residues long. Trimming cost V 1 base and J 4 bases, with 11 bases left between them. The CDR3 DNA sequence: TGCGCCAGCAGCCAAGCCCCTGGGGGGAATCAGCCCCAGCATTTT. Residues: CASSQAPGGNQPQHF.

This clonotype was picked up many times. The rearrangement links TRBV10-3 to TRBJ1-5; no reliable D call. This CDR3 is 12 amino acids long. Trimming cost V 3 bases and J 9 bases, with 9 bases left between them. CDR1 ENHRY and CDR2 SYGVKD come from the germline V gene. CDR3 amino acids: CAISDGGVPQHF. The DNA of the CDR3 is TGTGCCATCAGTGATGGTGGTGTGCCCCAGCATTTT.

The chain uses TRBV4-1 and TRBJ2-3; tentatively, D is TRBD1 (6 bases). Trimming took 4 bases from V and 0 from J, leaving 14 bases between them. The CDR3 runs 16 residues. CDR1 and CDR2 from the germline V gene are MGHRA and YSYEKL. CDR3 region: CASSLVLQGSTDTQYF. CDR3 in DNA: TGCGCCAGCAGCCTAGTACTACAGGGAAGCACAGATACGCAGTATTTT.

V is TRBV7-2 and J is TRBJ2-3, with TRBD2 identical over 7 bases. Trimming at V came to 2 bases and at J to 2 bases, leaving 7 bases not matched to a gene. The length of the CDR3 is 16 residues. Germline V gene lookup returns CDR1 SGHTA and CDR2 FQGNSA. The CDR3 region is CASSLLAGEFTDTQYF. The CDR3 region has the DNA TGTGCCAGCAGCTTATTGGCGGGGGAATTCACAGATACGCAGTATTTT.

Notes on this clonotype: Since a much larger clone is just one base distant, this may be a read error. The CDR3, as DNA: TGTGCCACCCGGGTCAGGGGTAACACTGAAGCTTTCTTT. Its translation is CATRVRGNTEAFF. This chain uses TRBV15 with TRBJ1-1, with D tentatively TRBD1 (6 bases). Trimming removed 8 bases at V and 2 bases at J, with 12 bases between. The CDR3 is made up of 13 amino acids. Per the germline V gene, CDR1 is LNHNV and CDR2 is YYDKDF (reference sequence).

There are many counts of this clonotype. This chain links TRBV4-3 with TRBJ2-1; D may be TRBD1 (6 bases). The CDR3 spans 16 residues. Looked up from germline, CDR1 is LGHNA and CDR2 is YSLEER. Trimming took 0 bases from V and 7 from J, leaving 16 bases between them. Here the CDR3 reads CASSQDRRGLRNEQFF. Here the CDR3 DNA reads TGCGCCAGCAGCCAAGATCGCAGGGGCCTGAGGAATGAGCAGTTCTTC.

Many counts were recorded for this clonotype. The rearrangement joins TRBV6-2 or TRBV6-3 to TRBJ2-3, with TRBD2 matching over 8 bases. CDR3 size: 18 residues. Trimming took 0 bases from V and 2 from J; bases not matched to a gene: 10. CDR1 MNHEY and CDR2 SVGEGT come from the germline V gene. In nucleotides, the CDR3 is TGTGCCAGCAGTTACTCCGCTGAGCGGGGGTACTACACAGATACGCAGTATTTT. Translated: CASSYSAERGYYTDTQYF.

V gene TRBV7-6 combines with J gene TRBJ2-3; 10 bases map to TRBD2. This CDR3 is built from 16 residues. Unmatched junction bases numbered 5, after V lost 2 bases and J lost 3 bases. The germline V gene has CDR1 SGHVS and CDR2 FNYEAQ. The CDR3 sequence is CASSLLSSGGTDTQYF. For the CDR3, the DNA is TGTGCCAGCAGCTTACTGTCTAGCGGGGGAACAGATACGCAGTATTTT.

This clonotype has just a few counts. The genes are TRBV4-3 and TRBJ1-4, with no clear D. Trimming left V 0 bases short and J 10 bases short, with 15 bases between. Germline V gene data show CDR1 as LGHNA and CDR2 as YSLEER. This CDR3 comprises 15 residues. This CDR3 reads CASSQEQDLWSKLFF. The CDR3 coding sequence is TGCGCCAGCAGCCAAGAGCAGGACCTCTGGTCAAAACTGTTTTTT.

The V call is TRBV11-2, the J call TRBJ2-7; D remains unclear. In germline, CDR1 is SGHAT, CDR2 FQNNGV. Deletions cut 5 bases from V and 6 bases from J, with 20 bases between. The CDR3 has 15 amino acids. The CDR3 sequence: CASSPGLVSYGEQYF. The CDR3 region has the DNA TGTGCCAGCAGCCCAGGTTTGGTTTCGTATGGCGAGCAGTACTTC.

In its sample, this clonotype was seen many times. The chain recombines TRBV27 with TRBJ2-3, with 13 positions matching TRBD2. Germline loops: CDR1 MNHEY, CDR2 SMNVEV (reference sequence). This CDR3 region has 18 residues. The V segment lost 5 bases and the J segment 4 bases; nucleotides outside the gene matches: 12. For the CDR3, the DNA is TGTGCCAGCAGTGGGGGACTAGCGGGGAACCTGGTTGCAGATACGCAGTATTTT. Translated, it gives CASSGGLAGNLVADTQYF.

CDR3 sequence reads: CASSQARQGYNEQFF. The CDR3 region has the DNA TGTGCCAGCAGCCAAGCGAGACAGGGATACAATGAGCAGTTCTTC. The chain has TRBV3-1 and TRBJ2-1, with 7 bases that match TRBD1. The CDR3 has 15 residues. Trimming cost V 1 base and J 4 bases; bases outside gene matches: 4. Per the germline V gene, CDR1 is LGHDT and CDR2 is YNNKEL (reference sequence).

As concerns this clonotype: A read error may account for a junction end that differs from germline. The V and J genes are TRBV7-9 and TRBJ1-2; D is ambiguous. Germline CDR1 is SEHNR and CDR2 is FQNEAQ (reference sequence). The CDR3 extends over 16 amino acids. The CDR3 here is CASSSIEGSANYGYTF. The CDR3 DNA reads TGTGCCAGCAGCTCCATTGAAGGGTCGGCCAACTATGGCTACACCTTT.

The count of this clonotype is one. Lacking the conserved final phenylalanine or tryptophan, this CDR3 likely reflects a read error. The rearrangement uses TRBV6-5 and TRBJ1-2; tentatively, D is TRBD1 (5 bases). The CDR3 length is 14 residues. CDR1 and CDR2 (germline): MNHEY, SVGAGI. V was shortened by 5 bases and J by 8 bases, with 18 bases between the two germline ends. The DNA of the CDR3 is TGTGCCAGCAGTCCCTACCGGGACGGAGGGGGCTACACCTCC. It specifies CASSPYRDGGGYTS.

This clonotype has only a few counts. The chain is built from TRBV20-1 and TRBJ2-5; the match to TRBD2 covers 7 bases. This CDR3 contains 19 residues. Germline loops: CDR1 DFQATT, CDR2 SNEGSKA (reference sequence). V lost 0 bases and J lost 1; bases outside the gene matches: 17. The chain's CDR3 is CSARDSGTSAAYLQETQYF. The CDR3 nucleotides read TGCAGTGCTAGAGATTCGGGAACTAGCGCGGCGTACCTCCAAGAGACCCAGTACTTC.

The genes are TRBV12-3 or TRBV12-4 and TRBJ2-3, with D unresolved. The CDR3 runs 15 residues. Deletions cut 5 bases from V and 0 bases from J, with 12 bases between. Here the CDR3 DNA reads TGTGCCAGCAGTCCACCCAGTTCTAGCACAGATACGCAGTATTTT. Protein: CASSPPSSSTDTQYF.

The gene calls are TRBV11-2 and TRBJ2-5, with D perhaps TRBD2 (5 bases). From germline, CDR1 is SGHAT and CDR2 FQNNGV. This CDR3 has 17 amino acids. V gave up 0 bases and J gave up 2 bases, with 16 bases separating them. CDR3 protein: CASSLDVASGAQETQYF. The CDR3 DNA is TGTGCCAGCAGCTTAGATGTAGCGAGCGGAGCTCAAGAGACCCAGTACTTC.

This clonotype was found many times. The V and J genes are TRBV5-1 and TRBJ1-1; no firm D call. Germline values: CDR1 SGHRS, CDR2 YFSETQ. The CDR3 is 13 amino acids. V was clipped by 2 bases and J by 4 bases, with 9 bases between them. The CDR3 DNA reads TGCGCCAGCAGCTTCACCAGCGGCACTGAAGCTTTCTTT. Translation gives CASSFTSGTEAFF.